Sequencing of this TCR beta chain was carried out in a study of blood T cell repertoires in COVID-19. Study context: Sample material is recorded as cDNA or gDNA derived from T cells, B-cell-depleted T cells, or PBMCs.

Per the original data handling: Estimates of nucleated cell counts were drawn from the amplification of reference gene primers. Clones were sequenced by immunoSEQ multiplex PCR, and TCRdb holds only the in-frame ones, with some missing. Clone size and the V and J calls come from that table; the DNA yielded D and trimming. The repertoire holds about 67,000 clones, with more than 75% as singletons. V trimming: 1 base; J trimming: 6 bases; junction bases outside the gene matches: 12. The CDR3 covers 17 residues. CDR1 is MGHRA and CDR2 is YSYEKL in the germline V gene. Sequencing was performed on peripheral blood. The sequence was collected from a man aged 50 or older with active COVID-19. V usage is TRBV4-1 and J usage is TRBJ2-3; 8 nucleotides align to TRBD1. This CDR3 reads CASSQVWGQAPGDTQYF. Written as DNA, the CDR3 is TGCGCCAGCAGCCAAGTGTGGGGACAGGCCCCGGGGGATACGCAGTATTTT.